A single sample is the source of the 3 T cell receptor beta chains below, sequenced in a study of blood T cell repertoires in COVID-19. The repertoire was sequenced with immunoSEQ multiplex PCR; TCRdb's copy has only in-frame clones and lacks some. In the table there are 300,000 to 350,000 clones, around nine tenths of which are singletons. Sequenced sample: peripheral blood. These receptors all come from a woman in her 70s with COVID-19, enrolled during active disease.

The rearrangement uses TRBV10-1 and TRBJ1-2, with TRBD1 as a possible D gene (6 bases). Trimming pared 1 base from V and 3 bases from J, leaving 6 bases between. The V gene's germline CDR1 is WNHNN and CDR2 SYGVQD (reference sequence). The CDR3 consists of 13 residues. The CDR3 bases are TGCGCCAGCAGTGAGTACAGGGACTATGGCTACACCTTC. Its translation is CASSEYRDYGYTF.

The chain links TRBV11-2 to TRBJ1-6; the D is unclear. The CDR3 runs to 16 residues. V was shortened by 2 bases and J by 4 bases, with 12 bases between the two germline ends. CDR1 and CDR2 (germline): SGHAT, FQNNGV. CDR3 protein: CASSLRAGSYNSPLHF. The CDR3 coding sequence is TGTGCCAGCAGCTTAAGGGCGGGAAGTTATAATTCACCCCTCCACTTT.

Written as DNA, the CDR3 is TGTGCCAGCAGACTCCAGGGGGGCGAAGAGACCCAGTACTTC. It encodes CASRLQGGEETQYF. This chain connects TRBV3-1 (or the pseudogene TRBV3-2) to TRBJ2-5; tentative D call: TRBD1 (7 bases). The V gene's germline CDR1 is LGHDT and CDR2 YNNKEL (reference sequence). The CDR3 is 14 residues long. V lost 6 bases, J lost 3 bases, and 14 bases lay in between.